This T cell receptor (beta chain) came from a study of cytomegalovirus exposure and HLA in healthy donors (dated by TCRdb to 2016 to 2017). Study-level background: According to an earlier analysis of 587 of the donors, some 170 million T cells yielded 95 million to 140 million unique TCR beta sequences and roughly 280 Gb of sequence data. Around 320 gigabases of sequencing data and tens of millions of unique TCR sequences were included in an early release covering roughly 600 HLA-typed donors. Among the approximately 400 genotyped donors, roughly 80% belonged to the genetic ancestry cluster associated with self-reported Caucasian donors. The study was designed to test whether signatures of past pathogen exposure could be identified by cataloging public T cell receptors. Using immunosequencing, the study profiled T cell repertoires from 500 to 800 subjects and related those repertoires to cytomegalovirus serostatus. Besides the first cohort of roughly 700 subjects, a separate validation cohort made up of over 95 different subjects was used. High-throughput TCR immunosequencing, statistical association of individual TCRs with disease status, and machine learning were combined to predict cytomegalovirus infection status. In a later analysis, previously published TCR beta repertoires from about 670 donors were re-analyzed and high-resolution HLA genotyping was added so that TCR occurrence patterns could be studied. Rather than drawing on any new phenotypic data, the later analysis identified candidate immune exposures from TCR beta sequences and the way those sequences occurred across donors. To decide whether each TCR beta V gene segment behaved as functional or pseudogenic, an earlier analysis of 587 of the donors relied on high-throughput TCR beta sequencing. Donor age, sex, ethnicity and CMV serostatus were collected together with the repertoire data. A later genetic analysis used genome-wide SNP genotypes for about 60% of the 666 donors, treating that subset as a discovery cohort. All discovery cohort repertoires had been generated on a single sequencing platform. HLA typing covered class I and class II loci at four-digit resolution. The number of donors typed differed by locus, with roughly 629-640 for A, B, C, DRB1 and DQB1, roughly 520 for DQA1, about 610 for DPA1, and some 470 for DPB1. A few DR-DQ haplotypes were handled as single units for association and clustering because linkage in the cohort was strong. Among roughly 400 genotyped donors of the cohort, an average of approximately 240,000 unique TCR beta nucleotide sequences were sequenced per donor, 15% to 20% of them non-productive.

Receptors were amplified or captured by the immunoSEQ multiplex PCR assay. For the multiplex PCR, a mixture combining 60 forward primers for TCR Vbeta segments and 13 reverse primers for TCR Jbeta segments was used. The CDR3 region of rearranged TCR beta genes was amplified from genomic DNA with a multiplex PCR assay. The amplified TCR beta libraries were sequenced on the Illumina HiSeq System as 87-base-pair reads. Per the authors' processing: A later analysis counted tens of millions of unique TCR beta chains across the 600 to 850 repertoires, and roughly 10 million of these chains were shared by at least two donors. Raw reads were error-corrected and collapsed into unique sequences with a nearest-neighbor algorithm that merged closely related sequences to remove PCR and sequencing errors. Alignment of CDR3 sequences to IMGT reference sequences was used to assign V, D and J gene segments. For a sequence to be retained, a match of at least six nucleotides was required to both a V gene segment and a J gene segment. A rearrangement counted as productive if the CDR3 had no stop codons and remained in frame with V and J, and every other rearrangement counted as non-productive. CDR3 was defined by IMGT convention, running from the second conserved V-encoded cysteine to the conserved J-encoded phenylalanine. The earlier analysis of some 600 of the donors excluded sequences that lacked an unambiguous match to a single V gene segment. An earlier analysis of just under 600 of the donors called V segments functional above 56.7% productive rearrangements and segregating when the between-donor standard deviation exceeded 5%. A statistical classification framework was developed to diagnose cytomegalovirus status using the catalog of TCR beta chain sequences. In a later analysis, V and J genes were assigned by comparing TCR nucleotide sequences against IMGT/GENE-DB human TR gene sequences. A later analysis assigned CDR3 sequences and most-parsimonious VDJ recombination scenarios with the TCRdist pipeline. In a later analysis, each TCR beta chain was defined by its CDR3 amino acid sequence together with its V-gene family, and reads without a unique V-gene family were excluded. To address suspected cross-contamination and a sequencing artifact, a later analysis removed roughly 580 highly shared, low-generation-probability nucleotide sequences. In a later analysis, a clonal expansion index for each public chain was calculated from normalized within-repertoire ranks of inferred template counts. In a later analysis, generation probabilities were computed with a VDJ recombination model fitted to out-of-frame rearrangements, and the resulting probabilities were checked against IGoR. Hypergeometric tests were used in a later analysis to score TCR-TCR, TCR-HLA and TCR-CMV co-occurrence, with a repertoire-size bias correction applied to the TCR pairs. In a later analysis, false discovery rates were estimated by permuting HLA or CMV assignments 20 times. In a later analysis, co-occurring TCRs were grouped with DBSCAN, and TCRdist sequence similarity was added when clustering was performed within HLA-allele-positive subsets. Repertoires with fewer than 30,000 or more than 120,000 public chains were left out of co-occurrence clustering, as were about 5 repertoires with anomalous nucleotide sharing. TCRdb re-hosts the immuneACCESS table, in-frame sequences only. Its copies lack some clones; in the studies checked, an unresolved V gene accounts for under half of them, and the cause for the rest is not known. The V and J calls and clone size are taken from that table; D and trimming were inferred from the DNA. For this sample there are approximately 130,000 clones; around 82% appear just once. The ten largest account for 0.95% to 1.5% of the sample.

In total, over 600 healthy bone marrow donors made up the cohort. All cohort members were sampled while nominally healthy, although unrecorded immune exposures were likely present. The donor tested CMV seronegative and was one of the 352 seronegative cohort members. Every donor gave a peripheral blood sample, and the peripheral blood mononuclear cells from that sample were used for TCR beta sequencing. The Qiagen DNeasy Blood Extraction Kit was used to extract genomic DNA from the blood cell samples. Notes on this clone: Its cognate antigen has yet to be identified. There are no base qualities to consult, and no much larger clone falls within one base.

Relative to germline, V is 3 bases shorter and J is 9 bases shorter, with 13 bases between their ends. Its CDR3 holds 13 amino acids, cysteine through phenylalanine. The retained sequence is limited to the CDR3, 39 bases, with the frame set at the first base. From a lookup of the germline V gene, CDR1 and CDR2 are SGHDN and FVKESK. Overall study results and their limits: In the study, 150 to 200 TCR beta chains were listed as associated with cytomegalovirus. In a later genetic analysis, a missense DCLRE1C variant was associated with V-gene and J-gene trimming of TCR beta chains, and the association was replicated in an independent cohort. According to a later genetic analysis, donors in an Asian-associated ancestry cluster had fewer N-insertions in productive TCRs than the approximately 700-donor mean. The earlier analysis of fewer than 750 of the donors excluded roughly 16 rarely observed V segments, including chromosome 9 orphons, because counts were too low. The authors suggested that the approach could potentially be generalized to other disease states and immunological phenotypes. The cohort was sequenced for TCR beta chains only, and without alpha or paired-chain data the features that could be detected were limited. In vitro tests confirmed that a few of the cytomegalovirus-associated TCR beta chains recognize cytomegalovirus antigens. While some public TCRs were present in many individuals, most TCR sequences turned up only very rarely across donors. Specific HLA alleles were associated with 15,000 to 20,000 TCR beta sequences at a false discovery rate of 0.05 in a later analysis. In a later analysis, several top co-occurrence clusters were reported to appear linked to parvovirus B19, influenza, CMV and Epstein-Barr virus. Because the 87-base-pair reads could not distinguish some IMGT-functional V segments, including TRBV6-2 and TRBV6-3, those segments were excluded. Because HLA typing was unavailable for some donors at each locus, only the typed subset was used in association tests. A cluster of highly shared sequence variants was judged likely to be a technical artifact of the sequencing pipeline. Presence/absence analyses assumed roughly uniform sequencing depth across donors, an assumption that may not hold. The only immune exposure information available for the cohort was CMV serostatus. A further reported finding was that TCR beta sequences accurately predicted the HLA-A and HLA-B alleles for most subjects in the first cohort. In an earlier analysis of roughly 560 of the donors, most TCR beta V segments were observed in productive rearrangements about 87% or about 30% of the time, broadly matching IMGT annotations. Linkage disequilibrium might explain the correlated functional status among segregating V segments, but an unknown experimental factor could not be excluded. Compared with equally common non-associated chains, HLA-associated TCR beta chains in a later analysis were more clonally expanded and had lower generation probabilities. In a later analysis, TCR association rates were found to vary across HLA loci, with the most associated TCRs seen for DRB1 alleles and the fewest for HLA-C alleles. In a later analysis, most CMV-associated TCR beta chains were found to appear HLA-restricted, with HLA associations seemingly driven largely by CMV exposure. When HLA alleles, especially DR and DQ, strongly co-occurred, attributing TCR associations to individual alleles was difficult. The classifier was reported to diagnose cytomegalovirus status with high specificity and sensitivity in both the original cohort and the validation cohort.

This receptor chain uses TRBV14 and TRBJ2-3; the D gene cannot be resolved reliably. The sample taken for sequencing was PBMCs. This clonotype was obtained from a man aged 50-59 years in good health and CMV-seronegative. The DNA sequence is TGTGCCAGCAGCCAGTTTCTCGGAGAAACGCAGTATTTT. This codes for CASSQFLGETQYF.